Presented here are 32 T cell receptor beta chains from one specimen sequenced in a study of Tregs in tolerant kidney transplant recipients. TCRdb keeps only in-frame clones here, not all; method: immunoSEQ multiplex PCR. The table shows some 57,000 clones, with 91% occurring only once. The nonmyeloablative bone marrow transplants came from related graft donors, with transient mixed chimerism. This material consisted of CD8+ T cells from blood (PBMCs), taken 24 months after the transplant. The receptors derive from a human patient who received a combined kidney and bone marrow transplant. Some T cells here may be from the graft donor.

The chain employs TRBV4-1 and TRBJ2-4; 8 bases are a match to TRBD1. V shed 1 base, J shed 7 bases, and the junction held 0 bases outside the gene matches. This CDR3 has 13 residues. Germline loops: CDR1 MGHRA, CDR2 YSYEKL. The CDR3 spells CASSQGTGNIQYF. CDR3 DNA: TGCGCCAGCAGCCAAGGGACAGGGAACATTCAGTACTTC.

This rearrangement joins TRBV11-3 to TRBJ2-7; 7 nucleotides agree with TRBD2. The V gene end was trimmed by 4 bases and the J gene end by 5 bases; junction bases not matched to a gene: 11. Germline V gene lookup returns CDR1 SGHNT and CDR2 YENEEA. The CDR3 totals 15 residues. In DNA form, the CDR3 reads TGTGCCAGCAGCTCCTACCCCAGGACTAGTCACGAGCAGTACTTC. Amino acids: CASSSYPRTSHEQYF. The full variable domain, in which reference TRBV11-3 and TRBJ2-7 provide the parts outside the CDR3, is EAGVVQSPRYKIIEKKQPVAFWCNPISGHNTLYWYLQNLGQGPELLIRYENEEAVDDSQLPKDRFSAERLKGVDSTLKIQPAELGDSAVYLCASSSYPRTSHEQYFGPGTRLTVT.

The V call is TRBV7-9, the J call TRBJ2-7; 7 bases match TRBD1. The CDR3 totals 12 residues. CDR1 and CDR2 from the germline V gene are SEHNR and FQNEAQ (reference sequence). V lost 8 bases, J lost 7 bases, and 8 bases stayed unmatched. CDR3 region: CASAGTVFEQYF. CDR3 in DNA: TGTGCCAGCGCCGGGACAGTTTTTGAGCAGTACTTC. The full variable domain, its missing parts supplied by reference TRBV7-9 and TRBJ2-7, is DTGVSQNPRHKITKRGQNVTFRCDPISEHNRLYWYRQTLGQGPEFLTYFQNEAQLEKSRLLSDRFSAERPKGSFSTLEIQRTEQGDSAMYLCASAGTVFEQYFGPGTRLTVT.

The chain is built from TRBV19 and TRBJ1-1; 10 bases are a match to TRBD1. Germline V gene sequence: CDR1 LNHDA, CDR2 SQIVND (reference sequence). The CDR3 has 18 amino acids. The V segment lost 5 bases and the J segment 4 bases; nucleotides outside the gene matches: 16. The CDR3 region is CASSFYLGQGPPGTEAFF. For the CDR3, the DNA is TGTGCCAGTAGTTTCTACCTGGGACAGGGGCCCCCGGGCACTGAAGCTTTCTTT.

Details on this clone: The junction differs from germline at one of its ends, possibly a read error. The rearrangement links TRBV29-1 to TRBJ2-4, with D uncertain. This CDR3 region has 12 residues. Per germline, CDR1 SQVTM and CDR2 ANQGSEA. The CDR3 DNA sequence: TGCAGCGTCGAAGACGGCAAAAACATTCAGTACTTC. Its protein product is CSVEDGKNIQYF.

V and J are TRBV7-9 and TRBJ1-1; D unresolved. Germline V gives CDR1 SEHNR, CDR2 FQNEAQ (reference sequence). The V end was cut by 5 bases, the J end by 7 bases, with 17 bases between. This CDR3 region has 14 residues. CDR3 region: CASSPPIEDFEAFF. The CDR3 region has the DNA TGTGCCAGCAGCCCCCCCATCGAGGATTTTGAAGCTTTCTTT.

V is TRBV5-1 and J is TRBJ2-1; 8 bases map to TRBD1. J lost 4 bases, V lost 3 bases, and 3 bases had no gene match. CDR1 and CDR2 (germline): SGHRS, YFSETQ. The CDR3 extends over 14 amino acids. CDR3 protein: CASSYQGAYNEQFF. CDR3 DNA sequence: TGCGCCAGCAGCTATCAGGGGGCTTACAATGAGCAGTTCTTC. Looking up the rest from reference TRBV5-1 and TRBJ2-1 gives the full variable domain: KAGVTQTPRYLIKTRGQQVTLSCSPISGHRSVSWYQQTPGQGLQFLFEYFSETQRNKGNFPGRFSGRQFSNSRSEMNVSTLELGDSALYLCASSYQGAYNEQFFGPGTRLTVL.

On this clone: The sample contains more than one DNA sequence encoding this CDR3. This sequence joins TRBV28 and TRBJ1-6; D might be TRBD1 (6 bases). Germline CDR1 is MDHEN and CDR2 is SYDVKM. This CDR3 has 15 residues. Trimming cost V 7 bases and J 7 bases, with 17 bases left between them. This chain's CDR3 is CASIKQGISNSPLHF. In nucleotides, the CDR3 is TGTGCCAGCATTAAACAGGGAATTAGCAATTCACCCCTCCACTTT.

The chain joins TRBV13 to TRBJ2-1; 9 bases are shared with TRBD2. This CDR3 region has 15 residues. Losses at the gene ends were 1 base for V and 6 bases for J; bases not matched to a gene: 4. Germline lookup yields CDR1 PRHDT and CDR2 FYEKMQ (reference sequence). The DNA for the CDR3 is TGTGCCAGCAGCTTAGTAGCGGGGGCCTCCAATGAGCAGTTCTTC. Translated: CASSLVAGASNEQFF.

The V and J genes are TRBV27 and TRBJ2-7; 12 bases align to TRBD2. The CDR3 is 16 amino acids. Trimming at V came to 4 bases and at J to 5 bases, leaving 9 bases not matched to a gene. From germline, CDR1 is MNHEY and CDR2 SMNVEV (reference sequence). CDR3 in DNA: TGTGCCAGCAGTTCAATTCTAGCGGGGGGGCCTAACGAGCAGTACTTC. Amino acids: CASSSILAGGPNEQYF.

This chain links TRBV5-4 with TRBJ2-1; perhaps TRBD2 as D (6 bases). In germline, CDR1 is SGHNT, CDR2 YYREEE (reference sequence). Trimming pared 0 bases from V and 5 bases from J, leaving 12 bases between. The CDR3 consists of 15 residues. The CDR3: CASSLVGGSDNEQFF. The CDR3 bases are TGTGCCAGCAGCTTGGTGGGGGGATCGGACAATGAGCAGTTCTTC. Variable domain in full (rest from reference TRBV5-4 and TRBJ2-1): ETGVTQSPTHLIKTRGQQVTLRCSSQSGHNTVSWYQQALGQGPQFIFQYYREEENGRGNFPPRFSGLQFPNYSSELNVNALELDDSALYLCASSLVGGSDNEQFFGPGTRLTVL.

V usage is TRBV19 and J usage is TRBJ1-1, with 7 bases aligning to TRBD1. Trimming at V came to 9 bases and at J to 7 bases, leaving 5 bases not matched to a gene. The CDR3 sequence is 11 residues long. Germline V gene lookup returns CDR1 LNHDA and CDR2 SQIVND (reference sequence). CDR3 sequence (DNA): TGTGCCAGCACAGGGGCAGGTGAAGCTTTCTTT. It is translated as CASTGAGEAFF.

CDR3 DNA sequence: TGTGCCAGCAGCCCCGATTCGACAGGGAGAACCGGGGAGCTGTTTTTT. Translated: CASSPDSTGRTGELFF. This chain uses TRBV9 with TRBJ2-2; TRBD1 matches 7 bases. Germline CDR1 reads SGDLS; CDR2 reads YYNGEE. The CDR3 has 16 residues. The V and J ends lost 4 bases and 5 bases, in that order; junction bases with no gene match: 11.

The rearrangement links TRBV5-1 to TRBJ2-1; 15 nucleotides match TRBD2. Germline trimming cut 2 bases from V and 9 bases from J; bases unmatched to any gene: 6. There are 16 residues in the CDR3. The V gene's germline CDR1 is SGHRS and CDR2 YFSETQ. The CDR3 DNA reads TGCGCCAGCAGCTTCTTCGGACTAGCGGGGGGGGGTGAGCAGTTCTTC. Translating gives CASSFFGLAGGGEQFF.

The CDR3 DNA sequence: TGTGCCAGCAGTTTACTAGCGGGGGGGCCGCGTGAGCAGTTCTTC. Residues: CASSLLAGGPREQFF. This sequence joins TRBV27 and TRBJ2-1; TRBD2 agrees at 12 bases. This CDR3 has 15 amino acids. V was clipped by 2 bases and J by 9 bases; unmatched bases: 5. The germline V gene has CDR1 MNHEY and CDR2 SMNVEV (reference sequence).

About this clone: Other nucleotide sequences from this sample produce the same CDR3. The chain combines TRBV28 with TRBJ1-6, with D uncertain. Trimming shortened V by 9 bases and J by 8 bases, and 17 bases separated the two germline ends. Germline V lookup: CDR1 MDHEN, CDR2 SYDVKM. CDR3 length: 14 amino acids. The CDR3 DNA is TGTGCCAGTAGCCCCCGACCCGGGTATTCACCCCTCCACTTT. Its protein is CASSPRPGYSPLHF. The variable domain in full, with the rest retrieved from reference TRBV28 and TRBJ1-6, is DVKVTQSSRYLVKRTGEKVFLECVQDMDHENMFWYRQDPGLGLRLIYFSYDVKMKEKGDIPEGYSVSREKKERFSLILESASTNQTSMYLCASSPRPGYSPLHFGNGTRLTVT.

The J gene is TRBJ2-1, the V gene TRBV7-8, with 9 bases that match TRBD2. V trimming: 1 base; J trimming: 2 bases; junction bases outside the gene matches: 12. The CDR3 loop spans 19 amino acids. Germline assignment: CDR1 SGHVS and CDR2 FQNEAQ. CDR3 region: CASSLDPGEGLAPYNEQFF. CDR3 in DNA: TGTGCCAGCAGCTTAGACCCAGGGGAGGGACTAGCCCCCTACAATGAGCAGTTCTTC.

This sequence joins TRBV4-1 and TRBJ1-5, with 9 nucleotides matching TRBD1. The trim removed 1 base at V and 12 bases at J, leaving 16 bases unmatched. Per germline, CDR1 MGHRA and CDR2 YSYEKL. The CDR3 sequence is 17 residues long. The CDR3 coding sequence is TGCGCCAGCAGCCAAGGAGAAACGGCCATGGACAGGGGTGGCCAGCATTTT. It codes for CASSQGETAMDRGGQHF.

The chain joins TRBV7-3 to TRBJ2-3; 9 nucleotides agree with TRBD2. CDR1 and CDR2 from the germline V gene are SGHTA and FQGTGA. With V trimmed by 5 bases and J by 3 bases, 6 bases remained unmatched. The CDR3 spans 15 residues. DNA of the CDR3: TGTGCCAGCAGCCTGGGACTAGCAGGGACAGATACGCAGTATTTT. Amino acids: CASSLGLAGTDTQYF.

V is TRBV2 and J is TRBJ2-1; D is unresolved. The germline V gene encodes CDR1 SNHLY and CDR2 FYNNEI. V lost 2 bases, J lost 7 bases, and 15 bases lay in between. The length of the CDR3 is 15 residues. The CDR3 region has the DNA TGTGCCAGCAGTGAATATTCTGGCGGAGCAAATGAGCAGTTCTTC. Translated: CASSEYSGGANEQFF. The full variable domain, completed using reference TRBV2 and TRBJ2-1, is EPEVTQTPSHQVTQMGQEVILRCVPISNHLYFYWYRQILGQKVEFLVSFYNNEISEKSEIFDDQFSVERPDGSNFTLKIRSTKLEDSAMYFCASSEYSGGANEQFFGPGTRLTVL.

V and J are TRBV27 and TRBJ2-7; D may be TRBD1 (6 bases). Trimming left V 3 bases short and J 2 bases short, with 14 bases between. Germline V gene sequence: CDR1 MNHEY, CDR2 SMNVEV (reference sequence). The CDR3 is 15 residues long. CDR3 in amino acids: CASSLLQGNPYEQYF. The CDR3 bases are TGTGCCAGCAGTTTGCTCCAGGGGAACCCCTACGAGCAGTACTTC.

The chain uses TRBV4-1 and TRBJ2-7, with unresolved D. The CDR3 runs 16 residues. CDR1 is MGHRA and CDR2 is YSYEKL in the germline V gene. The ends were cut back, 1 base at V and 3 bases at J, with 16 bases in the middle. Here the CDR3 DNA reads TGCGCCAGCAGCCAAGCAGCAGGCCAGATGGGCTACGAGCAGTACTTC. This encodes CASSQAAGQMGYEQYF.

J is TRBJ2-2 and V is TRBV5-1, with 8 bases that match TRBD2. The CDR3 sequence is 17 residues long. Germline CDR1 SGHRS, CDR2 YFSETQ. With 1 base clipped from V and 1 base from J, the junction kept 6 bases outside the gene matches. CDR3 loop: CASSLSRTSLNTGELFF. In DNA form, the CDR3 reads TGCGCCAGCAGCTTGTCCCGGACTAGCTTGAACACCGGGGAGCTGTTTTTT.

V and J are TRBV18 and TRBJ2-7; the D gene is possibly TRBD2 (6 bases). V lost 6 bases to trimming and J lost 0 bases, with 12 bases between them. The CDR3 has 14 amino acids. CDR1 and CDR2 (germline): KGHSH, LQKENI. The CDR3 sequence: CASSPRLDSYEQYF. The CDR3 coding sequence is TGTGCCAGCTCCCCTCGACTAGACTCCTACGAGCAGTACTTC.

CDR3 in amino acids: CASSEGLIAPEQYF. CDR3 sequence (DNA): TGTGCCAGCAGTGAAGGTTTGATAGCTCCCGAGCAGTACTTC. V usage is TRBV6-1 and J usage is TRBJ2-7; D gene ambiguous. The CDR3 spans 14 residues. From germline, CDR1 is MNHNS and CDR2 SASEGT. V was shortened by 1 base and J by 6 bases, with 13 bases between the two germline ends.

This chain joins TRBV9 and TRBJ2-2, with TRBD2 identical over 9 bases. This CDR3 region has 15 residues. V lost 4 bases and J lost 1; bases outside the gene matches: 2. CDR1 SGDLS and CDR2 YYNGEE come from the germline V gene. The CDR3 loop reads CASSLSGGNTGELFF. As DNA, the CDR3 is TGTGCCAGCAGCCTTAGCGGGGGGAACACCGGGGAGCTGTTTTTT.

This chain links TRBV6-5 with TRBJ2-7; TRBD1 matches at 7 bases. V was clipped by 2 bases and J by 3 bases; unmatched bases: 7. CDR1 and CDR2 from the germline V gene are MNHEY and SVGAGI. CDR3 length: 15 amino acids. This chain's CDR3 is CASSYIGQGVYEQYF. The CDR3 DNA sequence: TGTGCCAGCAGTTACATCGGTCAGGGGGTCTACGAGCAGTACTTC.

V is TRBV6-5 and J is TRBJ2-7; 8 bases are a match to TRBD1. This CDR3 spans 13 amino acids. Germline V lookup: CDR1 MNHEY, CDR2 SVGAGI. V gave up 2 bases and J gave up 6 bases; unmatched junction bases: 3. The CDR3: CASSYRTGSEQYF. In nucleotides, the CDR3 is TGTGCCAGCAGTTACCGGACAGGGTCCGAGCAGTACTTC.

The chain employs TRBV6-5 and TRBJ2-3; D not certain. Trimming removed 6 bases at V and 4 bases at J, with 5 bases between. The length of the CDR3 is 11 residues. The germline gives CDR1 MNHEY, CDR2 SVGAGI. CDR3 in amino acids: CASRSPDTQYF. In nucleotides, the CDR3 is TGTGCCAGCAGAAGCCCAGATACGCAGTATTTT.

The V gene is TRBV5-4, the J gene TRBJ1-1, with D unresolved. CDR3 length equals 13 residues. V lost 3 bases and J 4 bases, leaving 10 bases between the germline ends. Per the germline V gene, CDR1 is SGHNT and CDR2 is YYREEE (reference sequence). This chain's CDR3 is CASSYSEATEAFF. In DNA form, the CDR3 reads TGTGCCAGCAGCTATTCAGAGGCCACTGAAGCTTTCTTT.

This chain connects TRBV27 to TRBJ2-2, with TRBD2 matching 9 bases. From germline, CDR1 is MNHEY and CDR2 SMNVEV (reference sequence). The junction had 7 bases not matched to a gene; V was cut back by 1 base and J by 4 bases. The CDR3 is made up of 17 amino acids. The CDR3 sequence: CASSLLAGGPGTGELFF. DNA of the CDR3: TGTGCCAGCAGTTTATTGGCGGGAGGGCCCGGCACCGGGGAGCTGTTTTTT.

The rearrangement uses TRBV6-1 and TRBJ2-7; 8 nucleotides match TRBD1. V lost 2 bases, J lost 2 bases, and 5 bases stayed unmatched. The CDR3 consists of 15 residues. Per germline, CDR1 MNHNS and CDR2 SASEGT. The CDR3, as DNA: TGTGCCAGCAGTGAATCGACAGGGGTCACCTACGAGCAGTACTTC. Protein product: CASSESTGVTYEQYF.